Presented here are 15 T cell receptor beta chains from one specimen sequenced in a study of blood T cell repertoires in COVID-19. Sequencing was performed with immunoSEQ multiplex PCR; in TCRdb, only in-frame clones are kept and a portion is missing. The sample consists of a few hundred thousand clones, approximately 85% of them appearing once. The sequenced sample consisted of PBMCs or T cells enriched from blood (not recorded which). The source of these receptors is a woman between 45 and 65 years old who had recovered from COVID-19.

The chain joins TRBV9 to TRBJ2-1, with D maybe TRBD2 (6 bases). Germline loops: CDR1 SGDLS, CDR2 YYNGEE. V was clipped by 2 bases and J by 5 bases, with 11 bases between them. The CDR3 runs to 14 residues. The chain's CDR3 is CASSVAGTHNEQFF. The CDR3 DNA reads TGTGCCAGCAGCGTTGCGGGAACCCACAATGAGCAGTTCTTC.

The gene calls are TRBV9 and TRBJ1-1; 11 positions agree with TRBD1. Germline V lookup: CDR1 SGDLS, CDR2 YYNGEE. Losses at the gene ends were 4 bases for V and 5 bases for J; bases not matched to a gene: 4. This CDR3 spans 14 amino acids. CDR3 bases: TGTGCCAGCAGCCCAGGACAGGGGGCGACTGAAGCTTTCTTT. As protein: CASSPGQGATEAFF. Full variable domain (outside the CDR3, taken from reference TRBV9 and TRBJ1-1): DSGVTQTPKHLITATGQRVTLRCSPRSGDLSVYWYQQSLDQGLQFLIQYYNGEERAKGNILERFSAQQFPDLHSELNLSSLELGDSALYFCASSPGQGATEAFFGQGTRLTVV.

The CDR3 region is CASSPGTARNEQFF. In DNA, the CDR3 is TGTGCCAGCTCACCAGGGACTGCCCGGAATGAGCAGTTCTTC. The chain recombines TRBV18 with TRBJ2-1, with D tentatively TRBD2 (6 bases). V was clipped by 2 bases and J by 7 bases, with 12 bases between them. CDR1 is KGHSH, CDR2 LQKENI, per germline. The CDR3 sequence is 14 residues long.

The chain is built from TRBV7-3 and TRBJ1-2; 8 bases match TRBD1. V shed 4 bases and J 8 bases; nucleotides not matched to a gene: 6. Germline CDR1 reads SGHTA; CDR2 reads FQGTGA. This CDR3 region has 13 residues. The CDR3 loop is CASSSDRGAGYTF. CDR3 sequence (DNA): TGTGCCAGCAGCTCCGACAGGGGTGCCGGCTACACCTTC. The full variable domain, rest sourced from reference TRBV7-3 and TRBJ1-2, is GAGVSQTPSNKVTEKGKYVELRCDPISGHTALYWYRQSLGQGPEFLIYFQGTGAADDSGLPNDRFFAVRPEGSVSTLKIQRTERGDSAVYLCASSSDRGAGYTFGSGTRLTVV.

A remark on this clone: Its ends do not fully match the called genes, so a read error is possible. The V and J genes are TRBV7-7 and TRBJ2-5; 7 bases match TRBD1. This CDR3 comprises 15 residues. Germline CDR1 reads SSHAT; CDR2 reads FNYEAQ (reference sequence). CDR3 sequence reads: CASSPRTGLKGDQYF. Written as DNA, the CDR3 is TGTGCTAGCAGCCCACGGACAGGCCTAAAGGGGGACCAGTACTTC.

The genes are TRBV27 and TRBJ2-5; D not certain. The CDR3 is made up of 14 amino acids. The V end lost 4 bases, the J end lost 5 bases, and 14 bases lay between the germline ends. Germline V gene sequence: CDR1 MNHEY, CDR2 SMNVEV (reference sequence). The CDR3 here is CASSSSRARETQYF. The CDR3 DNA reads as TGTGCCAGCAGTTCATCCCGCGCCCGGGAGACCCAGTACTTC.

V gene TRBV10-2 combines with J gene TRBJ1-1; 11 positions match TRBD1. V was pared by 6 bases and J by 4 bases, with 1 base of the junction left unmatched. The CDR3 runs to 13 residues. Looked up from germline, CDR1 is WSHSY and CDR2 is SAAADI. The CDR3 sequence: CASRGTGGTEAFF. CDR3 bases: TGCGCCAGCAGGGGGACAGGGGGCACTGAAGCTTTCTTT.

The DNA for the CDR3 is TGTGCCAGCAGCTTAGTACAGGGGAACACTGAAGCTTTCTTT. Amino acids: CASSLVQGNTEAFF. The chain carries TRBV7-2 and TRBJ1-1, with D tentatively TRBD1 (6 bases). This CDR3 is built from 14 residues. V lost 1 base and J lost 1, with 7 bases in between. Germline V gives CDR1 SGHTA, CDR2 FQGNSA.

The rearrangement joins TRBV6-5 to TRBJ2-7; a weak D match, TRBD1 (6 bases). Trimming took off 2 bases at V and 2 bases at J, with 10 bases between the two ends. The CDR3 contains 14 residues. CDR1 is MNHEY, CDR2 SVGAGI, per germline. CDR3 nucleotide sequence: TGTGCCAGCAGTTACCGGCAGGGGACCTACGAGCAGTACTTC. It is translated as CASSYRQGTYEQYF.

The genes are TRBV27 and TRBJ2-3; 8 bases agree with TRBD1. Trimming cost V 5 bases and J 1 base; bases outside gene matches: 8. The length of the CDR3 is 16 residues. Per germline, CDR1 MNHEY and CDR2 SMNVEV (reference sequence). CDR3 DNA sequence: TGTGCCAGCAGTCTTACCAGGGGGCGTCGCACAGATACGCAGTATTTT. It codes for CASSLTRGRRTDTQYF.

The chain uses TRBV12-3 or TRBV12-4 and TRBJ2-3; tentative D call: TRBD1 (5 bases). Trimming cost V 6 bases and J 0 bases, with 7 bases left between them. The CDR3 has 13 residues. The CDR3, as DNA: TGTGCCAGCAGGACAGAAAGCACAGATACGCAGTATTTT. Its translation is CASRTESTDTQYF.

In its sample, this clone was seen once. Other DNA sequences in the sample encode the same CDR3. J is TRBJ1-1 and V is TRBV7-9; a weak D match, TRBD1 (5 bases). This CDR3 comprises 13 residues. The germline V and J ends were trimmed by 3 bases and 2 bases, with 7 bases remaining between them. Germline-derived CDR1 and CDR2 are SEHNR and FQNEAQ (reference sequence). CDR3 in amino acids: CASSFQGNTEAFF. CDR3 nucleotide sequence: TGTGCCAGCAGCTTCCAGGGTAACACTGAAGCTTTCTTT.

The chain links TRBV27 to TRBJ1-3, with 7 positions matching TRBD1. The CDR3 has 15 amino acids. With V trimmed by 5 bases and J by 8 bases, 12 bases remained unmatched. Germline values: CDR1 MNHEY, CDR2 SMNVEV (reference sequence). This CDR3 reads CASSAPSQGIDTIYF. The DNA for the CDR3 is TGTGCCAGCAGTGCACCCTCACAGGGGATCGACACCATATATTTT.

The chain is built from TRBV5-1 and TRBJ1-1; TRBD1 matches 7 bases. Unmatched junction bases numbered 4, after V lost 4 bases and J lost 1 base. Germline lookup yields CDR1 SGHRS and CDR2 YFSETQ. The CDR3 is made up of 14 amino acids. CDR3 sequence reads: CASSLTGANTEAFF. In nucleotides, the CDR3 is TGCGCCAGCAGCCTCACAGGGGCGAACACTGAAGCTTTCTTT.

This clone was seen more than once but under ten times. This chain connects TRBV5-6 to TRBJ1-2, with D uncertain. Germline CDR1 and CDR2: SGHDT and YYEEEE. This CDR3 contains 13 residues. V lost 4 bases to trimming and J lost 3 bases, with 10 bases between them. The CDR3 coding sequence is TGTGCCAGCAGCCCCACTCGGGACTATGGCTACACCTTC. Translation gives CASSPTRDYGYTF.